Below are 27 T cell receptor beta chains sequenced from a single sample in a study of cytomegalovirus exposure and HLA in healthy donors (dated by TCRdb to 2017 to 2019). Libraries were constructed by the immunoSEQ multiplex PCR assay. For the multiplex PCR, a mixture combining 60 forward primers for TCR Vbeta segments and 13 reverse primers for TCR Jbeta segments was used. TCRdb re-hosts the immuneACCESS table, in-frame sequences only. Its copies lack some clones; in the studies checked, an unresolved V gene accounts for under half of them, and the cause for the rest is not known. The sample table records some 160,000 clones. 2.1% of the sample belongs to the ten largest clones. Sequencing input: PBMCs. The receptors shown here come from a man aged 25 to 40 in good health and CMV-seronegative.

The CDR3 nucleotides read TGCGCCAGCAGTGAGTCGCCGGTCTCTGGAAACACCATATATTTT. Its protein product is CASSESPVSGNTIYF. The V gene is TRBV10-1, the J gene TRBJ1-3; D gene uncertain. Trimming stripped 0 bases from V and 0 bases from J, with 6 bases between. The CDR3 length is 15 residues. Per the germline V gene, CDR1 is WNHNN and CDR2 is SYGVQD (reference sequence).

CDR3 DNA: TGCGCCAGCAGCGGAGGACTCGGACGGGACACTGAAGCTTTCTTT. It yields the protein CASSGGLGRDTEAFF. The chain has TRBV5-1 and TRBJ1-1, with D hard to call. Germline values: CDR1 SGHRS, CDR2 YFSETQ. The V and J ends lost 4 bases and 3 bases respectively, with 16 bases between them. The CDR3 has 15 residues.

About this clone: The same CDR3 also results from other DNA sequences found in this sample. The CDR3 nucleotides are TGTGCCAGCAGTTACTCTGGCGGGAGGGCCTACGAGCAGTACTTC. Its protein is CASSYSGGRAYEQYF. The gene calls are TRBV6-5 and TRBJ2-7; 9 bases map to TRBD2. Germline CDR1 is MNHEY and CDR2 is SVGAGI. V shed 0 bases and J 2 bases; nucleotides not matched to a gene: 2. This CDR3 region has 15 residues.

The chain uses TRBV10-3 and TRBJ2-1; unclear D gene. There are 11 residues in the CDR3. The germline CDR1 and CDR2 sequences are ENHRY and SYGVKD. Trimming stripped 5 bases from V and 8 bases from J, with 7 bases between. CDR3 nucleotides: TGTGCCATCAGTCGTAGTCATGAGCAGTTCTTC. Its translation is CAISRSHEQFF.

V and J are TRBV6-1 and TRBJ1-2; 9 nucleotides align to TRBD1. CDR1 is MNHNS, CDR2 SASEGT, per germline. V gave up 3 bases and J gave up 9 bases; unmatched junction bases: 5. The CDR3 spans 13 residues. CDR3 amino acids: CASSDGTGRSYTF. CDR3 DNA: TGTGCCAGCAGTGACGGGACAGGGAGGAGCTACACCTTC.

The rearrangement uses TRBV5-4 and TRBJ1-2, with D perhaps TRBD1 (5 bases). The germline CDR1 and CDR2 sequences are SGHNT and YYREEE (reference sequence). The CDR3 covers 14 residues. V dropped 6 bases and J dropped 8 bases, with 20 bases sitting between them. DNA for the CDR3: TGTGCCAGCATCCGCGGGGGTTCGACCCAGGGCTACACCTTC. Residues: CASIRGGSTQGYTF.

The rearrangement joins TRBV2 to TRBJ2-7; 7 bases agree with TRBD1. The CDR3 consists of 15 residues. In germline, CDR1 is SNHLY, CDR2 FYNNEI. Trimming cost V 8 bases and J 5 bases; bases outside gene matches: 15. CDR3 nucleotides: TGTGCCAGCTCCGACTACAGGGGTCTAAAGAACGAGCAGTACTTC. Translating gives CASSDYRGLKNEQYF.

J is TRBJ1-1 and V is TRBV11-2; perhaps TRBD1 as D (5 bases). CDR1 and CDR2 from the germline V gene are SGHAT and FQNNGV. Deletions cut 1 base from V and 7 bases from J, with 16 bases between. This CDR3 has 15 amino acids. CDR3 residues: CASSLVRGGLSEAFF. The CDR3 DNA reads TGTGCCAGCAGCTTAGTAAGGGGTGGGCTAAGTGAAGCTTTCTTT. Based on the CDR3 plus reference TRBV11-2 and TRBJ1-1, the full variable domain is EAGVAQSPRYKIIEKRQSVAFWCNPISGHATLYWYQQILGQGPKLLIQFQNNGVVDDSQLPKDRFSAERLKGVDSTLKIQPAKLEDSAVYLCASSLVRGGLSEAFFGQGTRLTVV.

The chain employs TRBV6-1 and TRBJ2-5; maybe TRBD1 (6 bases). Germline-derived CDR1 and CDR2 are MNHNS and SASEGT. V was shortened by 6 bases and J by 5 bases, with 13 bases between the two germline ends. The CDR3 runs 13 residues. The CDR3 is CASRFQGKETQYF. CDR3 DNA sequence: TGTGCCAGCAGATTCCAGGGGAAGGAGACCCAGTACTTC.

This chain joins TRBV10-3 and TRBJ1-6, with TRBD1 matching over 7 bases. CDR1 and CDR2 from the germline V gene are ENHRY and SYGVKD. This CDR3 is 14 amino acids long. V shed 7 bases, J shed 7 bases, and the junction held 7 bases outside the gene matches. CDR3 DNA: TGTGCCATCAAGTCCGGGACAGTCAATTCACCCCTCCACTTT. Translating it yields CAIKSGTVNSPLHF.

The rearrangement uses TRBV9 and TRBJ2-1, with 9 bases aligning to TRBD2. Germline values: CDR1 SGDLS, CDR2 YYNGEE. The CDR3 runs 16 residues. Trimming cost V 2 bases and J 3 bases; bases outside gene matches: 6. In DNA, the CDR3 is TGTGCCAGCAGCGTTACTAGCGGGTCCAACTACAATGAGCAGTTCTTC. This gives the protein CASSVTSGSNYNEQFF.

The J gene is TRBJ2-7, the V gene TRBV6-5; TRBD1 aligns across 8 bases. V shed 0 bases and J 4 bases; nucleotides not matched to a gene: 8. CDR1 and CDR2 from the germline V gene are MNHEY and SVGAGI. This CDR3 spans 16 amino acids. CDR3 region: CASSYSGQGAQYEQYF. CDR3 bases: TGTGCCAGCAGTTACTCGGGGCAGGGGGCTCAGTACGAGCAGTACTTC.

The chain is built from TRBV2 and TRBJ1-5, with a possible D match to TRBD1 (5 bases). This CDR3 has 15 amino acids. Per germline, CDR1 SNHLY and CDR2 FYNNEI. V was trimmed by 6 bases and J by 4 bases, leaving 16 bases between them. In DNA, the CDR3 is TGTGCCAGCAGGGTGGACACGGCATGGAATCAGCCCCAGCATTTT. It encodes CASRVDTAWNQPQHF.

The chain carries TRBV10-3 and TRBJ2-7; the D gene is possibly TRBD2 (5 bases). CDR1 is ENHRY, CDR2 SYGVKD, per germline. The CDR3 totals 16 residues. Trimming shortened V by 8 bases and J by 6 bases, and 26 bases separated the two germline ends. In DNA form, the CDR3 reads TGTGCCATCCGATCGGCAGCGGTCACCCTCTCTCGCGAGCAGTACTTC. Translation: CAIRSAAVTLSREQYF.

In DNA, the CDR3 is TGTGCCAGCAGGCCAAATCCACCAGGTTATGGCTACACCTTC. Its protein is CASRPNPPGYGYTF. The chain has TRBV6-1 and TRBJ1-2; D not resolved. This CDR3 region has 14 residues. CDR1 and CDR2 (germline): MNHNS, SASEGT. V lost 6 bases, J lost 5 bases, and 16 bases lay in between.

V usage is TRBV5-1 and J usage is TRBJ1-5; D not resolved. The germline V gene has CDR1 SGHRS and CDR2 YFSETQ. V was pared by 2 bases and J by 5 bases, with 11 bases between. The CDR3 runs to 14 residues. The chain's CDR3 is CASSFGGSDQPQHF. CDR3 nucleotides: TGCGCCAGCAGCTTCGGCGGGAGTGATCAGCCCCAGCATTTT.

The gene calls are TRBV5-6 and TRBJ1-2; D unclear. Germline V gene data show CDR1 as SGHDT and CDR2 as YYEEEE. Trimming took 2 bases from V and 1 from J, leaving 6 bases between them. The CDR3 covers 13 residues. The CDR3 region is CASSFEVNYGYTF. CDR3 nucleotide sequence: TGTGCCAGCAGCTTTGAGGTTAACTATGGCTACACCTTC.

On this clone: This CDR3 is missing its conserved last phenylalanine or tryptophan, likely due to a read error. The chain combines TRBV4-1 with TRBJ2-7; D may be TRBD2 (5 bases). This CDR3 contains 14 residues. V lost 7 bases and J lost 6, with 19 bases in between. Germline CDR1 reads MGHRA; CDR2 reads YSYEKL. In DNA, the CDR3 is TGCGCCAGCACCGCCTCGGGGAGCCTCTCCGAGCAGTACCTC. It is translated as CASTASGSLSEQYL.

The chain recombines TRBV7-2 with TRBJ2-7; tentatively, D is TRBD2 (6 bases). CDR3 size: 13 residues. V was clipped by 2 bases and J by 4 bases, with 9 bases between them. The germline V gene has CDR1 SGHTA and CDR2 FQGNSA. The CDR3 coding sequence is TGTGCCAGCAGCTTATCGGGGACTTACGAGCAGTACTTC. The encoded protein is CASSLSGTYEQYF. Together with reference TRBV7-2 and TRBJ2-7, the CDR3 gives the full variable domain: GAGVSQSPSNKVTEKGKDVELRCDPISGHTALYWYRQSLGQGLEFLIYFQGNSAPDKSGLPSDRFSAERTGGSVSTLTIQRTQQEDSAVYLCASSLSGTYEQYFGPGTRLTVT.

With regard to this clone: Other DNA sequences within the sample encode an identical CDR3. The V and J genes are TRBV2 and TRBJ2-7, with 16 bases fitting TRBD2. CDR3 length equals 14 residues. The germline V gene encodes CDR1 SNHLY and CDR2 FYNNEI. With V trimmed by 6 bases and J by 11 bases, 7 bases remained unmatched. The CDR3 sequence is CASSPGLAGGWKYF. For the CDR3, the DNA is TGTGCCAGCAGCCCGGGACTAGCGGGAGGGTGGAAGTACTTC.

The V call is TRBV18, the J call TRBJ2-3; TRBD1 is a possible D gene (6 bases). This CDR3 is built from 16 residues. CDR1 is KGHSH and CDR2 is LQKENI in the germline V gene. Trimming cost V 1 base and J 1 base, with 12 bases left between them. The CDR3 nucleotides are TGTGCCAGCTCACCACTACGGACAGCCCGCACAGATACGCAGTATTTT. It encodes CASSPLRTARTDTQYF.

The genes are TRBV19 and TRBJ1-2, with TRBD1 matching 9 bases. Trimming took 10 bases from V and 6 from J; bases not matched to a gene: 9. Germline V gene sequence: CDR1 LNHDA, CDR2 SQIVND (reference sequence). CDR3 length: 13 amino acids. In DNA form, the CDR3 reads TGTGCCACCATACCGGGACAGGGCCATGGCTACACCTTC. Translating it yields CATIPGQGHGYTF.

The chain carries TRBV23-1 and TRBJ2-5; D is unresolved. TRBV23-1 is an ORF for which the function is uncertain. The CDR3 loop spans 14 amino acids. V shed 7 bases and J shed 5 bases, with 17 bases lying between them. The CDR3 sequence: CASISPRGWETQYF. The DNA for the CDR3 is TGCGCCAGCATCTCGCCTCGTGGCTGGGAGACCCAGTACTTC.

The chain has TRBV9 and TRBJ2-7; D gene ambiguous. The germline V gene encodes CDR1 SGDLS and CDR2 YYNGEE. The CDR3 loop spans 13 amino acids. Trimming cost V 4 bases and J 3 bases, with 11 bases left between them. CDR3 amino acids: CASSQAGGYEQYF. CDR3 sequence (DNA): TGTGCCAGCAGCCAAGCCGGCGGCTACGAGCAGTACTTC.

The chain couples TRBV5-6 to TRBJ2-3; 8 nucleotides agree with TRBD1. This CDR3 is built from 14 residues. The V gene end was trimmed by 4 bases and the J gene end by 3 bases; junction bases not matched to a gene: 4. Germline values: CDR1 SGHDT, CDR2 YYEEEE. Here the CDR3 DNA reads TGTGCCAGCAGCCATAGACAGGGGACAGATACGCAGTATTTT. It codes for CASSHRQGTDTQYF.

J is TRBJ2-5 and V is TRBV30; tentative D call: TRBD2 (5 bases). This CDR3 is 11 amino acids long. The germline gives CDR1 GTSNPN, CDR2 SVGIG (reference sequence). V was trimmed by 2 bases and J by 12 bases, leaving 13 bases between them. This CDR3 reads CAWSLSDYKYF. The CDR3 DNA reads as TGTGCCTGGAGTCTCTCAGACTACAAGTACTTC.

The chain employs TRBV7-9 and TRBJ2-1; D is perhaps TRBD2 (6 bases). V lost 6 bases, J lost 0 bases, and 15 bases lay in between. This CDR3 is 16 amino acids long. Germline V gives CDR1 SEHNR, CDR2 FQNEAQ (reference sequence). In DNA form, the CDR3 reads TGTGCCAGCAGACCTGGCCAGCGGGCCTCCTACAATGAGCAGTTCTTC. Amino acids: CASRPGQRASYNEQFF.